The 21 T cell receptor beta chains reported below all come from one sample, sequenced in a study of T cells after yellow fever vaccination. TCRdb reprocessed the 5' RACE reads with MiXCR, giving one entry per CDR3 protein. The sample has under 600,000 distinct CDR3 sequences; just over 20% are singletons. The starting material was PBMCs, obtained less than 25 days after the first yellow fever vaccination. Receptors originate from a man aged 18 to 29 who received the YFV17D yellow fever vaccine.

On this clonotype: A read error may be the cause here, since a much bigger clone is one base away. The chain couples TRBV7-2 to TRBJ2-5; D gene unclear. The CDR3 sequence is 12 residues long. Deletions cut 4 bases from V and 0 bases from J, with 3 bases between. Looked up from germline, CDR1 is SGHTA and CDR2 is FQGNSA. CDR3: CASSSDQETQYF. DNA for the CDR3: TGTGCCAGCAGCTCGGACCAAGAGACCCAGTACTTC.

This chain uses TRBV7-2 with TRBJ2-5; 8 bases map to TRBD2. V lost 4 bases, J lost 5 bases, and 9 bases stayed unmatched. The CDR3 contains 15 residues. CDR1 and CDR2 from the germline V gene are SGHTA and FQGNSA. CDR3 sequence: CASSSGLAPYETQYF. The CDR3 DNA sequence: TGTGCCAGCAGCTCCGGACTAGCTCCCTATGAGACCCAGTACTTC.

This clonotype was seen only a few times. CDR3: CASSLVGPGPGELFF. CDR3 in DNA: TGTGCCAGCAGCTTAGTAGGCCCTGGGCCCGGGGAGCTGTTTTTT. The chain combines TRBV7-2 with TRBJ2-2; no definite D call. The CDR3 runs 15 residues. The V end lost 1 base, the J end lost 6 bases, and 12 bases lay between the germline ends. Germline-derived CDR1 and CDR2 are SGHTA and FQGNSA.

This clonotype appeared many times. V gene TRBV5-1 combines with J gene TRBJ1-1, with D possibly matching TRBD1 (6 bases). This CDR3 has 15 residues. From germline, CDR1 is SGHRS and CDR2 YFSETQ. Trimming stripped 1 base from V and 5 bases from J, with 15 bases between. In DNA form, the CDR3 reads TGCGCCAGCAGCTTGCGGGGGGCGAGTCGGACTGAAGCTTTCTTT. Translation: CASSLRGASRTEAFF.

The chain couples TRBV7-8 to TRBJ1-4; D is perhaps TRBD1 (5 bases). V was shortened by 5 bases and J by 7 bases, with 14 bases between the two germline ends. Germline CDR1 reads SGHVS; CDR2 reads FQNEAQ. The CDR3 is 14 residues long. DNA of the CDR3: TGTGCCAGCAGCCACCCGACAGACCCTGAAAAACTGTTTTTT. Protein sequence: CASSHPTDPEKLFF.

This clonotype was recorded many times. The rearrangement uses TRBV12-3 or TRBV12-4 and TRBJ1-1; D is perhaps TRBD1 (6 bases). CDR3 length: 12 amino acids. V shed 4 bases and J shed 6 bases, with 9 bases lying between them. CDR3 loop: CASSWTVSEAFF. The DNA of the CDR3 is TGTGCCAGCAGTTGGACAGTCTCTGAAGCTTTCTTT.

This clonotype showed up just a few times. The gene calls are TRBV5-1 and TRBJ1-1; 11 nucleotides align to TRBD1. V was pared by 4 bases and J by 5 bases, with 10 bases of the junction left unmatched. The CDR3 spans 16 residues. Germline V gives CDR1 SGHRS, CDR2 YFSETQ. In DNA, the CDR3 is TGCGCCAGCAGCACCGGACAGGGGGCGCTTGGAACTGAAGCTTTCTTT. Amino acids: CASSTGQGALGTEAFF.

This rearrangement joins TRBV20-1 to TRBJ2-7; 7 nucleotides align to TRBD1. The germline V gene has CDR1 DFQATT and CDR2 SNEGSKA (reference sequence). There are 13 residues in the CDR3. V lost 6 bases and J lost 1; bases outside the gene matches: 6. The CDR3 DNA reads TGCAGTGCGGCACCGGGACAGTCCTACGAGCAGTACTTC. Translating gives CSAAPGQSYEQYF.

This clonotype turned up a few times. The chain has TRBV5-6 and TRBJ1-1; no definite D call. V lost 3 bases, J lost 11 bases, and 23 bases lay in between. The CDR3 totals 15 residues. CDR1 is SGHDT, CDR2 YYEEEE, per germline. The CDR3 loop reads CASSSTTNRIRGAFF. Here the CDR3 DNA reads TGTGCCAGCAGCTCGACAACCAACAGAATTCGAGGGGCTTTCTTT. Complete variable domain (other parts from reference TRBV5-6 and TRBJ1-1): DAGVTQSPTHLIKTRGQQVTLRCSPKSGHDTVSWYQQALGQGPQFIFQYYEEEERQRGNFPDRFSGHQFPNYSSELNVNALLLGDSALYLCASSSTTNRIRGAFFGQGTRLTVV.

This clonotype has only a few counts. V usage is TRBV7-9 and J usage is TRBJ1-2, with TRBD1 matching 7 bases. V shed 3 bases and J 8 bases; nucleotides not matched to a gene: 9. The CDR3 spans 14 residues. CDR1 and CDR2 from the germline V gene are SEHNR and FQNEAQ (reference sequence). As DNA, the CDR3 is TGTGCCAGCAGCTTGTGGACGACAGGGCAAGGCTACACCTTC. Translating gives CASSLWTTGQGYTF.

The chain is built from TRBV5-1 and TRBJ1-6; D is undetermined. Per germline, CDR1 SGHRS and CDR2 YFSETQ. The CDR3 consists of 14 residues. Trimming pared 3 bases from V and 3 bases from J, leaving 7 bases between. CDR3 in DNA: TGCGCCAGCAGCTCCTACAGCTATAATTCACCCCTCCACTTT. Translated, it gives CASSSYSYNSPLHF.

This sequence joins TRBV28 and TRBJ1-1, with unresolved D. Trimming removed 10 bases from V and 7 bases from J, with 10 bases in between. Germline V gene sequence: CDR1 MDHEN, CDR2 SYDVKM. This CDR3 has 10 amino acids. The CDR3 DNA reads as TGTGCCACCACACTGGGTGAAGCTTTCTTT. Amino acid sequence: CATTLGEAFF. The whole variable domain, remainder taken from reference TRBV28 and TRBJ1-1, is DVKVTQSSRYLVKRTGEKVFLECVQDMDHENMFWYRQDPGLGLRLIYFSYDVKMKEKGDIPEGYSVSREKKERFSLILESASTNQTSMYLCATTLGEAFFGQGTRLTVV.

The chain combines TRBV7-6 with TRBJ1-2; weak D call: TRBD1 (6 bases). The CDR3 is 13 amino acids. Trimming cost V 1 base and J 6 bases, with 9 bases left between them. The germline V gene encodes CDR1 SGHVS and CDR2 FNYEAQ. For the CDR3, the DNA is TGTGCCAGCAGCTTAGTACAGGGAGATGGCTACACCTTC. It specifies CASSLVQGDGYTF. The entire variable domain, with the rest obtained from reference TRBV7-6 and TRBJ1-2, is as follows: GAGVSQSPRYKVTKRGQDVALRCDPISGHVSLYWYRQALGQGPEFLTYFNYEAQQDKSGLPNDRFSAERPEGSISTLTIQRTEQRDSAMYRCASSLVQGDGYTFGSGTRLTVV.

This clonotype was seen only a few times. V gene TRBV7-8 combines with J gene TRBJ2-7; maybe TRBD1 (5 bases). The CDR3 is 15 amino acids. Germline values: CDR1 SGHVS, CDR2 FQNEAQ. CDR3 DNA: TGTGCCAGCAGCTTAGCGGTGGGGCAGGCCTACGTGCAGTACGTC. As protein: CASSLAVGQAYVQYV.

V and J are TRBV7-2 and TRBJ2-5; no firm D call. V was pared by 2 bases and J by 5 bases, with 18 bases between. Germline CDR1 and CDR2: SGHTA and FQGNSA. The CDR3 runs to 16 residues. The CDR3 region is CASSLYGIGIGETQYF. For the CDR3, the DNA is TGTGCCAGCAGCTTATATGGGATCGGAATCGGGGAGACCCAGTACTTC.

The CDR3 loop is CASSRQGLATNEKLFF. Here the CDR3 DNA reads TGTGCCAGCAGCAGACAGGGGCTAGCAACTAATGAAAAACTGTTTTTT. The chain links TRBV7-8 to TRBJ1-4; 8 bases line up with TRBD1. The CDR3 runs 16 residues. The V segment lost 5 bases and the J segment 0 bases; nucleotides outside the gene matches: 5. Germline loops: CDR1 SGHVS, CDR2 FQNEAQ.

The V and J genes are TRBV10-2 and TRBJ2-4; 8 bases are a match to TRBD1. Germline CDR1 WSHSY, CDR2 SAAADI. This CDR3 has 13 amino acids. Losses at the gene ends were 6 bases for V and 8 bases for J; bases not matched to a gene: 6. DNA of the CDR3: TGCGCCAGCAGGCCTACAGGGGGATACATTCAGTACTTC. It encodes CASRPTGGYIQYF.

This clonotype was counted a few times. The chain is built from TRBV12-3 or TRBV12-4 and TRBJ2-5; 10 bases map to TRBD2. The CDR3 loop spans 15 amino acids. Trimming removed 5 bases from V and 5 bases from J; junction bases left unmatched: 8. The CDR3 loop is CASSRFGAGGETQYF. The CDR3 coding sequence is TGTGCCAGCAGTCGTTTCGGAGCGGGAGGGGAGACCCAGTACTTC.

The V gene is TRBV10-3, the J gene TRBJ1-5; TRBD1 might be the D (5 bases). The V and J ends lost 5 bases and 4 bases respectively, with 15 bases between them. The CDR3 is 15 amino acids. Germline CDR1 is ENHRY and CDR2 is SYGVKD. The CDR3 DNA sequence: TGTGCCATCAGTACTGGGACGGCTGAAAATCAGCCCCAGCATTTT. This translates into CAISTGTAENQPQHF.

This chain joins TRBV29-1 and TRBJ2-3, with D uncertain. This CDR3 spans 13 amino acids. V dropped 4 bases and J dropped 1 base, with 9 bases sitting between them. Germline CDR1 and CDR2: SQVTM and ANQGSEA. The CDR3 region is CSVGPLRTDTQYF. The CDR3 region has the DNA TGCAGCGTTGGACCGCTTCGCACAGATACGCAGTATTTT.

This clonotype has more than one count but fewer than ten. V usage is TRBV7-2 and J usage is TRBJ2-2; no reliable D call. This CDR3 comprises 15 residues. Germline V gene sequence: CDR1 SGHTA, CDR2 FQGNSA. The V end lost 3 bases, the J end lost 4 bases, and 12 bases lay between the germline ends. The CDR3 DNA is TGTGCCAGCAGCTTCCAAAAGTCAGGCACCGGGGAGCTGTTTTTT. This sequence encodes CASSFQKSGTGELFF.